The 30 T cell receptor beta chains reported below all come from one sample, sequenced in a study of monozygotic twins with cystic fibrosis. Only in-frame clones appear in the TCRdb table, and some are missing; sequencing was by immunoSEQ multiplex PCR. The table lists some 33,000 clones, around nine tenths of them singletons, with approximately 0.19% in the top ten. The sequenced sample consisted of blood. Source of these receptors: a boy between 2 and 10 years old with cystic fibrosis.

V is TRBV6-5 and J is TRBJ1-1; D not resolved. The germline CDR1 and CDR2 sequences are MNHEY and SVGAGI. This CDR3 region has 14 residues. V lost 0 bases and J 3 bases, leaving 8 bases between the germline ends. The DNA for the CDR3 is TGTGCCAGCAGTTACTCGATAGAAGACACTGAAGCTTTCTTT. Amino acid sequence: CASSYSIEDTEAFF.

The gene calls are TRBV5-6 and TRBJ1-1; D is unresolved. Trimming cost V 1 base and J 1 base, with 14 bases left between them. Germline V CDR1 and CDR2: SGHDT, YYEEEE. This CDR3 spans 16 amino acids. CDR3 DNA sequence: TGTGCCAGCAGCTTGTTGGGCCGTTCCGCGAACACTGAAGCTTTCTTT. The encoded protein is CASSLLGRSANTEAFF.

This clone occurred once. The CDR3 here is CASSAGGESEQFF. For the CDR3, the DNA is TGTGCCAGCAGCGCCGGTGGCGAGAGTGAGCAGTTCTTC. V is TRBV9 and J is TRBJ2-1; D is unresolved. Germline V CDR1 and CDR2: SGDLS, YYNGEE. The CDR3 loop spans 13 amino acids. The ends were cut back, 3 bases at V and 9 bases at J, with 13 bases in the middle.

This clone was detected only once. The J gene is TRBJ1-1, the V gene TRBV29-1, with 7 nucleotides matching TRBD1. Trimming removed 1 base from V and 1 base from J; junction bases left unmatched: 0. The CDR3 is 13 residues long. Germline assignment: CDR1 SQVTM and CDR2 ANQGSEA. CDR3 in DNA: TGCAGCGTTGAAGGACAGGGGAACACTGAAGCTTTCTTT. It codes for CSVEGQGNTEAFF.

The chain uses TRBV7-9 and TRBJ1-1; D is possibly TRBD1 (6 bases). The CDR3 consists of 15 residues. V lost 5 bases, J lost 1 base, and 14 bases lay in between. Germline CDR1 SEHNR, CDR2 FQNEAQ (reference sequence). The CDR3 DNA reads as TGTGCCAGCAGCCAAGGGGGGGCAAGGAACACTGAAGCTTTCTTT. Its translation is CASSQGGARNTEAFF.

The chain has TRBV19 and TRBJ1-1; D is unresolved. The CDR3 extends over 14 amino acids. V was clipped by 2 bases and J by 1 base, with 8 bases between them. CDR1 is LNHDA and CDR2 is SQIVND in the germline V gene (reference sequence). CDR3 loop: CASSIQNTNTEAFF. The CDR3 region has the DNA TGTGCCAGTAGTATACAAAACACGAACACTGAAGCTTTCTTT.

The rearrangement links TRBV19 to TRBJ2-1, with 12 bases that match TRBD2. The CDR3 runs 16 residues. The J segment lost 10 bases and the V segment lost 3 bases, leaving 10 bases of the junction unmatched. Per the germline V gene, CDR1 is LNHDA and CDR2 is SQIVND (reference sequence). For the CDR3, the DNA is TGTGCCAGTAGTATGAAGTCGCGACTAGCGGGGGACGAGCAGTTCTTC. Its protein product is CASSMKSRLAGDEQFF.

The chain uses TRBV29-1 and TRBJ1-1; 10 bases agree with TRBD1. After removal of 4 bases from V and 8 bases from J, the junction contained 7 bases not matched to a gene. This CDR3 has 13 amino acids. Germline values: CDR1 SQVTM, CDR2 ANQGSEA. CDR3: CSVATGGYKEAFF. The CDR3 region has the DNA TGCAGCGTTGCGACAGGGGGCTATAAAGAAGCTTTCTTT.

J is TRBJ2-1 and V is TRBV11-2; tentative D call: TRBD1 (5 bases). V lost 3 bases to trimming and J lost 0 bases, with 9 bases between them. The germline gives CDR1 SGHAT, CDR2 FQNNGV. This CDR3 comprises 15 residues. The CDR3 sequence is CASSFRVDSYNEQFF. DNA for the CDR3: TGTGCCAGCAGCTTCAGGGTGGACTCCTACAATGAGCAGTTCTTC.

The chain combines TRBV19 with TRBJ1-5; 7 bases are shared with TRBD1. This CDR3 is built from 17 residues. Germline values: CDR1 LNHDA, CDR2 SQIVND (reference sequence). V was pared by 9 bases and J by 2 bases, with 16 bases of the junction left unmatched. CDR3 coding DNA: TGTGCCAGCAAAAAAAATACAGGGGAGGTCGGCAATCAGCCCCAGCATTTT. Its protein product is CASKKNTGEVGNQPQHF.

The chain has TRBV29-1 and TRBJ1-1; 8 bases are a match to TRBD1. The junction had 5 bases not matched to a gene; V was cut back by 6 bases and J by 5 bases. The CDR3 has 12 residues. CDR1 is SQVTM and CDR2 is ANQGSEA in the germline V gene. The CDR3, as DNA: TGCAGCGTCGTGGACAGGGTTACTGAAGCTTTCTTT. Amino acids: CSVVDRVTEAFF.

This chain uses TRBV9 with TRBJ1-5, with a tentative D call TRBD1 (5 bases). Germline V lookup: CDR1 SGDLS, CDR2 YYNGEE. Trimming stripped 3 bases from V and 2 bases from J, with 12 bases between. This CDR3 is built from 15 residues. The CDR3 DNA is TGTGCCAGCAGCGCCGACGGAGGGGGCAATCAGCCCCAGCATTTT. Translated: CASSADGGGNQPQHF.

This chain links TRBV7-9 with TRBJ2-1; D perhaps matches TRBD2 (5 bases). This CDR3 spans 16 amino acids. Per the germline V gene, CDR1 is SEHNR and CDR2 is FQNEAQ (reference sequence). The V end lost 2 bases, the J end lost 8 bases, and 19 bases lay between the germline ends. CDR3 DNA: TGTGCCAGCAGCTTATATAATGGCCCGGGGATCGATGAGCAGTTCTTC. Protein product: CASSLYNGPGIDEQFF.

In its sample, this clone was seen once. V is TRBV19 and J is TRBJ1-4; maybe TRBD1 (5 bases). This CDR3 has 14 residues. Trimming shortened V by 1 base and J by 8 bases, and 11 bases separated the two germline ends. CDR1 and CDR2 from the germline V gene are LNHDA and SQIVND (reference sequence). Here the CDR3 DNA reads TGTGCCAGTAGTATAGGGACACTCCCGGAAAAACTGTTTTTT. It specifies CASSIGTLPEKLFF.

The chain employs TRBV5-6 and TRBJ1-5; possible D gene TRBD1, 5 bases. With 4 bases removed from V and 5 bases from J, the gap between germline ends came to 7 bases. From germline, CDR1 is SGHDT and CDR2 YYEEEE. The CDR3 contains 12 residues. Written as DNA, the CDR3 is TGTGCCAGCAGCGTAGGGGATCAGCCCCAGCATTTT. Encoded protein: CASSVGDQPQHF.

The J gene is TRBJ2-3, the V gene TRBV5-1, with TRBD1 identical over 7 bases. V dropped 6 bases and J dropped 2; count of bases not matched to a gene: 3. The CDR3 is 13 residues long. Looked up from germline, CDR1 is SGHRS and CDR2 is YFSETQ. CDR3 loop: CASTGQFTDTQYF. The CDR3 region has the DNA TGCGCCAGCACGGGACAGTTCACAGATACGCAGTATTTT.

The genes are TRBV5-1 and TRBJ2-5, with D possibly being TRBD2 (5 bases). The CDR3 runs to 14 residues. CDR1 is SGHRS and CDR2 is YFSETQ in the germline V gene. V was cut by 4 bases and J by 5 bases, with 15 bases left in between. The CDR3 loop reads CASSPRQDLETQYF. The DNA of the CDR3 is TGCGCCAGCAGCCCCCGCCAGGACTTGGAGACCCAGTACTTC.

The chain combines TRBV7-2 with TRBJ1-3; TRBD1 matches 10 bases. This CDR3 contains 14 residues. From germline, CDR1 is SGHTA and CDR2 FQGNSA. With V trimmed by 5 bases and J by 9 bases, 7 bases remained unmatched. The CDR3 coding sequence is TGTGCCAGCAGCCTCGGGACAGGGGAGGGCACCATATATTTT. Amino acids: CASSLGTGEGTIYF. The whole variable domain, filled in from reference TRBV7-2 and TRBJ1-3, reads GAGVSQSPSNKVTEKGKDVELRCDPISGHTALYWYRQSLGQGLEFLIYFQGNSAPDKSGLPSDRFSAERTGGSVSTLTIQRTQQEDSAVYLCASSLGTGEGTIYFGEGSWLTVV.

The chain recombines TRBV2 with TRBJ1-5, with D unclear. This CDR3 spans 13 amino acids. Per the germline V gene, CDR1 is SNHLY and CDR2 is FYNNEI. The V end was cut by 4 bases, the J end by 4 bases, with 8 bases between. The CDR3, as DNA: TGTGCCAGCAGTGTGTGGTTTAATCAGCCCCAGCATTTT. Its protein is CASSVWFNQPQHF.

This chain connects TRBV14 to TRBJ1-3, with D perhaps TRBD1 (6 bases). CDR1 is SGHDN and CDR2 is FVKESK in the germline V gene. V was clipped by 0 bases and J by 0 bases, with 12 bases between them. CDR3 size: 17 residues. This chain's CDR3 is CASSQEPGQNSGNTIYF. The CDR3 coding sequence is TGTGCCAGCAGCCAAGAGCCCGGACAGAACTCTGGAAACACCATATATTTT. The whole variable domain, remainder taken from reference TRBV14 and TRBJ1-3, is EAGVTQFPSHSVIEKGQTVTLRCDPISGHDNLYWYRRVMGKEIKFLLHFVKESKQDESGMPNNRFLAERTGGTYSTLKVQPAELEDSGVYFCASSQEPGQNSGNTIYFGEGSWLTVV.

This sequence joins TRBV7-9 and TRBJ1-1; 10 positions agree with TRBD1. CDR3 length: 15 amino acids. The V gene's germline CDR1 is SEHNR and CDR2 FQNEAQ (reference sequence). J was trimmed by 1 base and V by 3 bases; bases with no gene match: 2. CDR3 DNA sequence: TGTGCCAGCAGCTTGGGACAGGGGAAGAACACTGAAGCTTTCTTT. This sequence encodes CASSLGQGKNTEAFF.

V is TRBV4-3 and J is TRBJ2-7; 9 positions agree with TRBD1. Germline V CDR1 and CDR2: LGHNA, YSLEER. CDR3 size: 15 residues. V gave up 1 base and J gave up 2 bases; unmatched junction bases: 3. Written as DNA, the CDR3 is TGCGCCAGCAGCCAAGCCGGGACAGGGCCCTACGAGCAGTACTTC. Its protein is CASSQAGTGPYEQYF.

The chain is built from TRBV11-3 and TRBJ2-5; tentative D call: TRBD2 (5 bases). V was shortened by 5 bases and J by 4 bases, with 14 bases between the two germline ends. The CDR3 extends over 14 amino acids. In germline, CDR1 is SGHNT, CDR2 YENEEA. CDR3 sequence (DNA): TGTGCCAGCAGCCCGGGGTTAGAGGGAGAGACCCAGTACTTC. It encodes CASSPGLEGETQYF.

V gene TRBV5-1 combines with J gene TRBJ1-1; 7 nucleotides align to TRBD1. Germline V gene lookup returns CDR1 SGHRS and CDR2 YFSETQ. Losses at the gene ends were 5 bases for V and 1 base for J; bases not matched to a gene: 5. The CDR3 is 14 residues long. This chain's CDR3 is CASRTGTENTEAFF. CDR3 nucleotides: TGCGCCAGCAGGACGGGGACAGAGAACACTGAAGCTTTCTTT.

CDR3: CASSGMGDRSSYNSPLHF. The CDR3 DNA is TGTGCCAGCAGCGGCATGGGGGACAGGAGCTCCTATAATTCACCCCTCCACTTT. The rearrangement uses TRBV7-2 and TRBJ1-6; 8 bases map to TRBD1. Per the germline V gene, CDR1 is SGHTA and CDR2 is FQGNSA. Trimming at V came to 5 bases and at J to 0 bases, leaving 9 bases not matched to a gene. The CDR3 has 18 amino acids.

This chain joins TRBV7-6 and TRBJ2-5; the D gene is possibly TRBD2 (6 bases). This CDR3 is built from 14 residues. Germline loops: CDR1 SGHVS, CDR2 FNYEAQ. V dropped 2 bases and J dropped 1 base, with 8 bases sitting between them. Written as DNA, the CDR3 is TGTGCCAGCAGCTTAATGGAGGGCCAAGAGACCCAGTACTTC. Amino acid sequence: CASSLMEGQETQYF.

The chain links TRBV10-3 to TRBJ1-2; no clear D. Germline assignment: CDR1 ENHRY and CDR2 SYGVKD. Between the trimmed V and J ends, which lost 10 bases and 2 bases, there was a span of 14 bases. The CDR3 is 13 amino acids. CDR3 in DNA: TGTGCCAGGGGTCCCCACATAAACTATGGCTACACCTTC. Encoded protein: CARGPHINYGYTF.

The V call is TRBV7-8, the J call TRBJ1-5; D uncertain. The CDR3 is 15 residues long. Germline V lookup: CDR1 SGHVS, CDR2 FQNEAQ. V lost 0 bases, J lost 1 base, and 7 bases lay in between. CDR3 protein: CASSLADSSNQPQHF. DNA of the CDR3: TGTGCCAGCAGCTTAGCGGACTCCAGCAATCAGCCCCAGCATTTT.

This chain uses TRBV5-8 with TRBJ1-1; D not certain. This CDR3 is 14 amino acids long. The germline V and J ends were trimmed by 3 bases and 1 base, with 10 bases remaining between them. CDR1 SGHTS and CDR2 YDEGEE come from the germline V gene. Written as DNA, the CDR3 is TGTGCCAGCAGCTGGCGGCAGCGGAACACTGAAGCTTTCTTT. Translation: CASSWRQRNTEAFF.

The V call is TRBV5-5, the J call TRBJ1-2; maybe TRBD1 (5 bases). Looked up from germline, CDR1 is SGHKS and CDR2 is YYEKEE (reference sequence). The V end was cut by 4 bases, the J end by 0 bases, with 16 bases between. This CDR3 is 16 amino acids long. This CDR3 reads CASSPSWGGTNYGYTF. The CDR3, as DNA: TGTGCCAGCAGCCCCTCGTGGGGGGGGACTAACTATGGCTACACCTTC.